Following are 16 T cell receptor beta chains from one sample sequenced in a study of T cell repertoires in cytomegalovirus infection. TCRdb redid the calling of the reads with MiXCR, one entry per CDR3 protein. Here the sample spans just under 300,000 distinct CDR3 sequences, about 9.1% being singletons. Input material: PBMCs. These receptors were taken from a human donor in good health (CMV status not recorded). Some clones in this sample may be carry-over from other donors' samples.

The sample holds many counts of this clonotype. The chain combines TRBV5-1 with TRBJ2-3, with D tentatively TRBD1 or TRBD2 (5 bases each). CDR1 and CDR2 (germline): SGHRS, YFSETQ. The V gene lost 5 bases and the J gene lost 0 bases, with 13 bases spanning the gap. The CDR3 has 15 amino acids. This CDR3 is CASSLGTVSTDTQYF. CDR3 bases: TGCGCCAGCAGTCTCGGGACGGTTAGCACAGATACGCAGTATTTT.

The sample holds a few counts of this clonotype. J is TRBJ1-5 and V is TRBV5-1, with D maybe TRBD1 (5 bases). The CDR3 is 15 amino acids. Trimming took 0 bases from V and 5 from J, leaving 12 bases between them. Germline CDR1 and CDR2: SGHRS and YFSETQ. The CDR3 is CASSLVAGRDQPQHF. CDR3 in DNA: TGCGCCAGCAGCTTGGTGGCGGGGCGCGATCAGCCCCAGCATTTT.

This sequence joins TRBV14 and TRBJ2-1; D is unclear. Per germline, CDR1 SGHDN and CDR2 FVKESK. The V gene lost 4 bases and the J gene lost 7 bases, with 8 bases spanning the gap. The length of the CDR3 is 12 residues. CDR3 amino acids: CASSRVFNEQFF. Here the CDR3 DNA reads TGTGCCAGCAGCCGAGTATTTAATGAGCAGTTCTTC.

This clonotype was recorded at least ten times. The rearrangement uses TRBV5-1 and TRBJ2-1; no definite D call. CDR3 size: 14 residues. CDR1 SGHRS and CDR2 YFSETQ come from the germline V gene. V dropped 1 base and J dropped 8 bases, with 13 bases sitting between them. The DNA for the CDR3 is TGCGCCAGCAGCTTGATTGACTTGGACGATGAGCAGTTCTTC. Translating gives CASSLIDLDDEQFF.

This clonotype was detected many times. This sequence joins TRBV11-2 and TRBJ2-1; D is undetermined. Trimming took 6 bases from V and 5 from J, leaving 26 bases between them. Germline CDR1 SGHAT, CDR2 FQNNGV. The CDR3 totals 18 residues. CDR3 in amino acids: CASSPMRLMLSADNEQFF. The CDR3 nucleotides read TGTGCCAGCAGTCCAATGCGTCTGATGTTATCCGCGGACAATGAGCAGTTCTTC.

This clonotype was counted ten times or more. The V call is TRBV7-2, the J call TRBJ2-6; D is unresolved. The germline CDR1 and CDR2 sequences are SGHTA and FQGNSA. The V gene lost 5 bases and the J gene lost 0 bases, with 17 bases spanning the gap. The CDR3 covers 18 residues. CDR3 nucleotide sequence: TGTGCCAGCAGCCCGTCACAGTTCCTTGGCTCTGGGGCCAACGTCCTGACTTTC. As protein: CASSPSQFLGSGANVLTF.

The chain employs TRBV20-1 and TRBJ1-2; D not resolved. Germline-derived CDR1 and CDR2 are DFQATT and SNEGSKA (reference sequence). Trimming left V 3 bases short and J 3 bases short, with 11 bases between. The CDR3 consists of 13 residues. The CDR3 DNA is TGCAGTGCTAGGAGTGGCCTTGACTATGGCTACACCTTC. This translates into CSARSGLDYGYTF.

The chain links TRBV6-2 or TRBV6-3 to TRBJ2-1, with D possibly called TRBD1 or TRBD2 (5 bases each). Trimming removed 10 bases from V and 0 bases from J, with 13 bases in between. This CDR3 is built from 14 residues. Looked up from germline, CDR1 is MNHEY and CDR2 is SVGEGT. The CDR3 reads CATTRGGSYNEQFF. DNA for the CDR3: TGTGCCACCACGAGGGGTGGCTCCTACAATGAGCAGTTCTTC.

At least ten counts were recorded for this clonotype. The chain is built from TRBV7-2 and TRBJ1-5; no clear D. Trimming stripped 1 base from V and 6 bases from J, with 13 bases between. CDR1 and CDR2 (germline): SGHTA, FQGNSA. The CDR3 runs 15 residues. The DNA of the CDR3 is TGTGCCAGCAGCTTAGAAGGGATCGGCAGTCAGCCCCAGCATTTT. Its protein is CASSLEGIGSQPQHF.

This clonotype has a count of ten or more. This chain connects TRBV20-1 to TRBJ1-2, with D unresolved. Germline V CDR1 and CDR2: DFQATT, SNEGSKA (reference sequence). This CDR3 has 14 amino acids. Trimming left V 5 bases short and J 0 bases short, with 13 bases between. The CDR3 loop is CSAPSTTANYGYTF. The CDR3, as DNA: TGCAGTGCTCCCTCGACTACCGCTAACTATGGCTACACCTTC.

In this sample, this clonotype turned up many times. In DNA, the CDR3 is TGTGCCAGCAGTTACGGCAGGGCTAGCAATCAGCCCCAGCATTTT. The encoded protein is CASSYGRASNQPQHF. The chain uses TRBV6-5 and TRBJ1-5, with TRBD1 as a possible D gene (5 bases). CDR3 length: 15 residues. V lost 2 bases and J 0 bases, leaving 8 bases between the germline ends. Germline V gene sequence: CDR1 MNHEY, CDR2 SVGAGI.

This clonotype has ten or more counts. The chain links TRBV12-3 or TRBV12-4 to TRBJ1-2, with TRBD1 matching 7 bases. The V segment lost 8 bases and the J segment 2 bases; nucleotides outside the gene matches: 11. This CDR3 comprises 15 residues. CDR3 bases: TGTGCCAGCCCCAGAGGGGGCCCGATAAACTATGGCTACACCTTC. It translates to CASPRGGPINYGYTF.

This clonotype occurred many times. This sequence joins TRBV5-6 and TRBJ1-6; D ambiguous. The CDR3 totals 17 residues. Germline V gives CDR1 SGHDT, CDR2 YYEEEE. V lost 0 bases, J lost 0 bases, and 10 bases lay in between. CDR3 region: CASSLVVGSSYNSPLHF. The CDR3 nucleotides read TGTGCCAGCAGCTTGGTCGTCGGAAGCTCCTATAATTCACCCCTCCACTTT.

The DNA for the CDR3 is TGCAGTGCTACTAAGAACACTGAAGCTTTCTTT. It specifies CSATKNTEAFF. The genes are TRBV20-1 and TRBJ1-1; D is unresolved. The V end lost 4 bases, the J end lost 1 base, and 4 bases lay between the germline ends. Germline V gene data show CDR1 as DFQATT and CDR2 as SNEGSKA (reference sequence). The CDR3 totals 11 residues.

This clonotype was seen at least ten times. The V gene is TRBV6-1, the J gene TRBJ2-1, with D perhaps matching TRBD1 or TRBD2 (6 bases each). CDR1 is MNHNS and CDR2 is SASEGT in the germline V gene. V gave up 10 bases and J gave up 1 base, with 17 bases separating them. The CDR3 sequence is 15 residues long. CDR3 bases: TGTGCCACCACCCCGAGGGGGGAGTCCTACAATGAGCAGTTCTTC. This codes for CATTPRGESYNEQFF.

The chain couples TRBV27 to TRBJ1-2; D is unresolved. V lost 6 bases and J lost 2, with 10 bases in between. The germline gives CDR1 MNHEY, CDR2 SMNVEV (reference sequence). The CDR3 runs 13 residues. The CDR3 reads CASSGVGNYGYTF. DNA for the CDR3: TGTGCCAGCAGCGGAGTGGGGAACTATGGCTACACCTTC.